The 12 T cell receptor beta chains below come from one sample, sequenced in a study of OX40 agonist ivuxolimab in advanced cancers. Only in-frame clones appear in the TCRdb table, and some are missing; sequencing was by immunoSEQ multiplex PCR. The repertoire holds tens of thousands of clones, with approximately 80% as singletons. The sequencing used CD4+ or CD8+ T cells sorted from blood, collected in a trial of the OX40 agonist ivuxolimab. The receptor set was obtained from an adult with an advanced solid tumor such as melanoma, head and neck, liver or kidney cancer.

The chain recombines TRBV7-6 with TRBJ2-7, with 8 bases identical to TRBD2. This CDR3 contains 15 residues. V gave up 4 bases and J gave up 2 bases; unmatched junction bases: 7. Germline lookup yields CDR1 SGHVS and CDR2 FNYEAQ. DNA for the CDR3: TGTGCCAGCAGCTCCAAAGCGGGAGCCCCCTACGAGCAGTACTTC. It yields the protein CASSSKAGAPYEQYF.

This clone was seen only once. The chain combines TRBV7-8 with TRBJ2-5, with D possibly TRBD1 on 6 matching bases. The CDR3 is 15 amino acids. The V gene lost 7 bases and the J gene lost 3 bases, with 18 bases spanning the gap. Germline values: CDR1 SGHVS, CDR2 FQNEAQ. The CDR3, as DNA: TGTGCCAGCATCCCAACAGGGACCTTGGAAGAGACCCAGTACTTC. The encoded protein is CASIPTGTLEETQYF.

The sample holds a few counts of this clone. The V call is TRBV4-1, the J call TRBJ2-1, with TRBD2 identical over 8 bases. The length of the CDR3 is 15 residues. V trimming: 4 bases; J trimming: 9 bases; junction bases outside the gene matches: 11. Germline-derived CDR1 and CDR2 are MGHRA and YSYEKL. The CDR3 DNA sequence: TGCGCCAGCAGCCTTAGCGGGAACCCGGCCGGTGAGCAGTTCTTC. Protein sequence: CASSLSGNPAGEQFF.

V usage is TRBV11-2 and J usage is TRBJ1-6, with a weak D call TRBD1 (5 bases). The germline CDR1 and CDR2 sequences are SGHAT and FQNNGV. V lost 5 bases, J lost 9 bases, and 11 bases lay in between. CDR3 size: 13 residues. This chain's CDR3 is CASSPGPTSPLHF. Here the CDR3 DNA reads TGTGCCAGCAGCCCGGGGCCAACTTCACCCCTCCACTTT.

The chain couples TRBV6-5 to TRBJ2-1; TRBD2 might be the D (6 bases). Germline V lookup: CDR1 MNHEY, CDR2 SVGAGI. The CDR3 spans 13 residues. The V gene lost 0 bases and the J gene lost 14 bases, with 14 bases spanning the gap. CDR3 amino acids: CASSYSRDSSEFF. CDR3 DNA: TGTGCCAGCAGTTACTCGAGGGACTCCTCCGAGTTCTTC.

The J gene is TRBJ2-1, the V gene TRBV7-2; D is unclear. The V and J ends lost 5 bases and 9 bases respectively, with 11 bases between them. Germline V gene lookup returns CDR1 SGHTA and CDR2 FQGNSA. This CDR3 has 12 amino acids. Here the CDR3 DNA reads TGTGCCAGCAGCCCGTCAGTCGGTGAGCAGTTCTTC. Amino acids: CASSPSVGEQFF.

The chain has TRBV6-5 and TRBJ2-3; D could derive from TRBD1 or TRBD2 (5 bases each). CDR3 length: 16 residues. V was clipped by 4 bases and J by 4 bases, with 18 bases between them. Germline V gene sequence: CDR1 MNHEY, CDR2 SVGAGI. The CDR3 nucleotides are TGTGCCAGCAGTTTCCTCGGGGACCGGGGCTCAGATACGCAGTATTTT. It encodes CASSFLGDRGSDTQYF.

The chain uses TRBV7-2 and TRBJ2-7; D is possibly TRBD1 (6 bases). The germline V gene has CDR1 SGHTA and CDR2 FQGNSA. The germline V and J ends were trimmed by 4 bases and 5 bases, with 12 bases remaining between them. CDR3 length: 13 residues. In nucleotides, the CDR3 is TGTGCCAGCAGCTGGGTACAGGGTAACGAGCAGTACTTC. This sequence encodes CASSWVQGNEQYF.

The chain joins TRBV7-3 to TRBJ1-4; D gene unclear. Trimming pared 0 bases from V and 2 bases from J, leaving 7 bases between. Germline assignment: CDR1 SGHTA and CDR2 FQGTGA. CDR3 length: 15 residues. DNA for the CDR3: TGTGCCAGCAGCTTAACCTCGGTTACTAATGAAAAACTGTTTTTT. Protein: CASSLTSVTNEKLFF. The whole variable domain, filled in from reference TRBV7-3 and TRBJ1-4, reads GAGVSQTPSNKVTEKGKYVELRCDPISGHTALYWYRQSLGQGPEFLIYFQGTGAADDSGLPNDRFFAVRPEGSVSTLKIQRTERGDSAVYLCASSLTSVTNEKLFFGSGTQLSVL.

The gene calls are TRBV27 and TRBJ2-1; weak D call: TRBD2 (6 bases). Trimming left V 3 bases short and J 7 bases short, with 16 bases between. The CDR3 has 15 residues. CDR1 is MNHEY and CDR2 is SMNVEV in the germline V gene (reference sequence). CDR3 sequence: CASSFGGPAGNEQFF. DNA of the CDR3: TGTGCCAGCAGTTTCGGCGGGCCGGCGGGAAATGAGCAGTTCTTC.

This clone occurred once. This rearrangement joins TRBV28 to TRBJ2-7, with D perhaps TRBD2 (5 bases). There are 14 residues in the CDR3. Per the germline V gene, CDR1 is MDHEN and CDR2 is SYDVKM. V was clipped by 5 bases and J by 2 bases, with 13 bases between them. DNA for the CDR3: TGTGCCAGCAGTGAATCCGGGATAACCTACGAGCAGTACTTC. Protein sequence: CASSESGITYEQYF.

Of note for this clone: This sample also contains other DNA sequences that code for the same CDR3. This chain joins TRBV28 and TRBJ1-6, with D possibly matching TRBD1 (6 bases). The CDR3 has 12 amino acids. Germline CDR1 reads MDHEN; CDR2 reads SYDVKM. Trimming took 6 bases from V and 6 from J, leaving 6 bases between them. CDR3 sequence: CASRDSNSPLHF. The DNA for the CDR3 is TGTGCCAGCAGGGACAGTAATTCACCCCTCCACTTT.